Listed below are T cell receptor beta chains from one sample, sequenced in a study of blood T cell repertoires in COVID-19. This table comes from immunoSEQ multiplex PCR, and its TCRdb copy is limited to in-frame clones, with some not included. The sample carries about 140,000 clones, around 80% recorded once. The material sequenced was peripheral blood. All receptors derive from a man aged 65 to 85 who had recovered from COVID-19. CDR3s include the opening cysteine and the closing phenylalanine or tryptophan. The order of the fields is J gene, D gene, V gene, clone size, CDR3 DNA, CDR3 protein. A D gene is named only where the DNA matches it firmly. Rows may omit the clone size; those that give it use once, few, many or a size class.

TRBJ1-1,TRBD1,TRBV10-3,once,TGTGCCATCAGTGTAGGGACAGGGCCCACTGAAGCTTTCTTT,CAISVGTGPTEAFF
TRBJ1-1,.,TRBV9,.,TGTGCCAGCAGCGCCCAGGGCATACCGAACACTGAAGCTTTCTTT,CASSAQGIPNTEAFF
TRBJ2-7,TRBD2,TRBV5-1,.,TGCGCCAGCAGCTTGAGCGGGGCCCCTGGCGAGCAGTACTTC,CASSLSGAPGEQYF
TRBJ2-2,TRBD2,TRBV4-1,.,TGCGCCAGCAGCTGGACTGTAGCGGGGATGAACACCGGGGAGCTGTTTTTT,CASSWTVAGMNTGELFF
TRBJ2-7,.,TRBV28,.,TGTGCCAGCAGTTTATTAGGGGGCGAGCAGTACTTC,CASSLLGGEQYF
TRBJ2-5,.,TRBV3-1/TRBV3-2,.,TGTGCCAGCAGCCAAGTTCAGCAAGAGACCCAGTACTTC,CASSQVQQETQYF
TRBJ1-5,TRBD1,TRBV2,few,TGTGCCACCGCCGGGACAGGGGATCAGCCCCAGCATTTT,CATAGTGDQPQHF
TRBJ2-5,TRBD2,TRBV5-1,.,TGCGCCAGCAGCGCTGGGCGGGGGGCAGAGACCCAGTACTTC,CASSAGRGAETQYF
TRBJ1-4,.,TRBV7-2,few,TGTGCCAGCAGCTTAAACAGACAGAATGAAAAACTGTTTTTT,CASSLNRQNEKLFF
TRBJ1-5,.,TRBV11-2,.,TGTGCCAGCAGCTTATCGGCGGATCAGCCCCAGCATTTT,CASSLSADQPQHF
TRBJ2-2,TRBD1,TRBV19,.,TGTGCCAGTAGCAGGGGGCTTAACACCGGGGAGCTGTTTTTT,CASSRGLNTGELFF
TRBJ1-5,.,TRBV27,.,TGTGCCAGCACCCAGTACGGGTTTACGGGCAATCAGCCCCAGCATTTT,CASTQYGFTGNQPQHF
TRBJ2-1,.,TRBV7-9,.,TGTGCCAGCAGCTTAGTCGAACATTACAATGAGCAGTTCTTC,CASSLVEHYNEQFF
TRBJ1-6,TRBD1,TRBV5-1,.,TGCGCCAGCTCCCGGGACAGGGAAAATTCACCCCTCCACTTT,CASSRDRENSPLHF
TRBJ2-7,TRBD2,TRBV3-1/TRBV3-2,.,TGTGCCAGCAGCCACTCCCCCCCCGGGACTAGCGAAGACGAGCAGTACTTC,CASSHSPPGTSEDEQYF
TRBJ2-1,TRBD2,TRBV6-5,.,TGTGCCAGCAGACGATCAGCGGGAGGGTCGAATGAGCAGTTCTTC,CASRRSAGGSNEQFF
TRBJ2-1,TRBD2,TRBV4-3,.,TGCGCCAGCAGTTATTCGGAAGGACTAGTGGCTTCCCCTCTATACAATGAGCAGTTCTTC,CASSYSEGLVASPLYNEQFF
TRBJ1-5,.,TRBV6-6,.,TGTGCCAGCAGGGACAGCTTTTATAGCAATCAGCCCCAGCATTTT,CASRDSFYSNQPQHF